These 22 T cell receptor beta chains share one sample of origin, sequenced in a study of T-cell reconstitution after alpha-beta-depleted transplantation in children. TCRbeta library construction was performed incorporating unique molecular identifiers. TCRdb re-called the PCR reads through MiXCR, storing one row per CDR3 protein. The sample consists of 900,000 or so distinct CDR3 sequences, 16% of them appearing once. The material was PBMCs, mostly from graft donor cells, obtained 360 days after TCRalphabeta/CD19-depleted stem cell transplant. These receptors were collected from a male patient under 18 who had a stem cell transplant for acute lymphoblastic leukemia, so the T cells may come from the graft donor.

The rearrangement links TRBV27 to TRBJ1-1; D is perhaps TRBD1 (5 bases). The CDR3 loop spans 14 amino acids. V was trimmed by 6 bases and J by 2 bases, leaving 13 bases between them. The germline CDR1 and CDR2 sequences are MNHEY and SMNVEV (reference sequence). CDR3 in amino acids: CASSPRAFNTEAFF. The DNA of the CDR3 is TGTGCCAGCAGCCCCAGGGCTTTCAACACTGAAGCTTTCTTT.

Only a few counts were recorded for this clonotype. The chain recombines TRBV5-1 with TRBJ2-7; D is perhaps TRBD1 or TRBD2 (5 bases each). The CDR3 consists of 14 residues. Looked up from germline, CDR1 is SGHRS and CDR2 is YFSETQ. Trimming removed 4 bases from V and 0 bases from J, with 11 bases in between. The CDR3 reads CASSGGTLSYEQYF. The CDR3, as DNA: TGCGCCAGCAGCGGGGGAACGCTCTCCTACGAGCAGTACTTC.

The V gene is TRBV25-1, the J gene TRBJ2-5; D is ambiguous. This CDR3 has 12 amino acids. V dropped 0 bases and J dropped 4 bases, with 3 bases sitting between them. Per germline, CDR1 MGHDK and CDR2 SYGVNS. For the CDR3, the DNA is TGTGCCAGCAGTGAATATGGAGAGACCCAGTACTTC. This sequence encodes CASSEYGETQYF.

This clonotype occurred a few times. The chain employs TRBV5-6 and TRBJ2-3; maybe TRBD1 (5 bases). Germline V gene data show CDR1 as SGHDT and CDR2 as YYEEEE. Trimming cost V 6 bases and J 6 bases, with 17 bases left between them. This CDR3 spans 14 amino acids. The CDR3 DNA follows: TGTGCCAGCACACTGGGGCCAGCTATGGATACGCAGTATTTT. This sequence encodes CASTLGPAMDTQYF.

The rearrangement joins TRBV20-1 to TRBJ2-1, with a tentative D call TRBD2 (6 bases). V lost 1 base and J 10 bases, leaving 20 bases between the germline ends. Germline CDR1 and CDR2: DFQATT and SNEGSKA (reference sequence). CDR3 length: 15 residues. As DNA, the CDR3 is TGCAGTGCTAGAGTTAGACTAGTCGGTTCGCGGGAGCAGTTCTTC. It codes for CSARVRLVGSREQFF.

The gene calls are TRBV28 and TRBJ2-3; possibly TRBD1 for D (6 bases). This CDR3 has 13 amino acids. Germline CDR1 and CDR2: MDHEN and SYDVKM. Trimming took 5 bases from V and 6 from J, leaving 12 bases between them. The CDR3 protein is CASSLRQADTQYF. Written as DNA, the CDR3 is TGTGCCAGCAGTCTCAGACAGGCTGATACGCAGTATTTT.

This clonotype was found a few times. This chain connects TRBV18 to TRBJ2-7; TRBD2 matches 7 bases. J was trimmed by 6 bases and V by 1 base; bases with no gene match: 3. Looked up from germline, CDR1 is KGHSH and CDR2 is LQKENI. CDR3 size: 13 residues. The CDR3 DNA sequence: TGTGCCAGCTCACCACTGGGAGGGGCCGAGCAGTACTTC. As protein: CASSPLGGAEQYF.

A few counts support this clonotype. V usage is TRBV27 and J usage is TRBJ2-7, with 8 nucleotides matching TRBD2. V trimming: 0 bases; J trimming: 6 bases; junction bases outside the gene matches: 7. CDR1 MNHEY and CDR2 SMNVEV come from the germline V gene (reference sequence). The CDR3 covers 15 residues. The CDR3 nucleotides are TGTGCCAGCAGTTTATCCAGCGGGAGCCCTCCCGAGCAGTACTTC. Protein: CASSLSSGSPPEQYF.

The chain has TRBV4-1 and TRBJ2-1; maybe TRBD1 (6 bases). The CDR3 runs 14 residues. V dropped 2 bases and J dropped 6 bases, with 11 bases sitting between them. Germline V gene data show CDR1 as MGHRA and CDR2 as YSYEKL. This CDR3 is CASSQLGTFNEQFF. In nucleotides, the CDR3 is TGCGCCAGCAGCCAACTCGGGACATTCAATGAGCAGTTCTTC.

The CDR3 protein is CASSPQINEKLFF. CDR3 bases: TGCGCCAGCAGCCCGCAAATTAATGAAAAACTGTTTTTT. The genes are TRBV5-1 and TRBJ1-4, with no clear D. V lost 4 bases, J lost 4 bases, and 8 bases lay in between. Germline V gene sequence: CDR1 SGHRS, CDR2 YFSETQ. The CDR3 runs to 13 residues.

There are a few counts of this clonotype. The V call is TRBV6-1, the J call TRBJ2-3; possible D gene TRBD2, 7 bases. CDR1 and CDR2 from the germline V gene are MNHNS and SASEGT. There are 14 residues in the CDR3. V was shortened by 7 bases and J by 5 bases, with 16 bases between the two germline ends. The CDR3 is CASTLGGQVDTQYF. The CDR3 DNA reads TGTGCCAGCACCCTGGGGGGGCAAGTAGATACGCAGTATTTT.

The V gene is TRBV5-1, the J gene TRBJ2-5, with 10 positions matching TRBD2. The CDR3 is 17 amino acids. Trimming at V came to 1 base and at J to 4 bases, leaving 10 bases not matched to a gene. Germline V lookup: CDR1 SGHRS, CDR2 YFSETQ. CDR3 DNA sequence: TGCGCCAGCAGCTTGTCCCCGAGCGGGAGGGCCGTAGAGACCCAGTACTTC. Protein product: CASSLSPSGRAVETQYF.

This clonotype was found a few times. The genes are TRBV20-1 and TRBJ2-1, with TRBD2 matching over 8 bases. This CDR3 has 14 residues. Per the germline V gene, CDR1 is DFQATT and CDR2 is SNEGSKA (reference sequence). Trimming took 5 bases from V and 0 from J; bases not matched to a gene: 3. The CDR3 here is CSAQSGGSYNEQFF. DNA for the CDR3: TGCAGTGCTCAAAGCGGGGGCTCCTACAATGAGCAGTTCTTC.

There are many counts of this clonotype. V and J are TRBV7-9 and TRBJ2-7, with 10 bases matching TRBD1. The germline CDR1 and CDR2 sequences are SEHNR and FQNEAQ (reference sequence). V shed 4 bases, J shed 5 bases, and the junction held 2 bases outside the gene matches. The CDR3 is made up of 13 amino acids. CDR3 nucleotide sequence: TGTGCCAGCAGCTGGGACAGGGGTCACGAGCAGTACTTC. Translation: CASSWDRGHEQYF.

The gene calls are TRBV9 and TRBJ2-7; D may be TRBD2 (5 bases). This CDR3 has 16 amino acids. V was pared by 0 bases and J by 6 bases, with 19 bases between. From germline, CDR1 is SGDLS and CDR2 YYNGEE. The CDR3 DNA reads TGTGCCAGCAGCGTAGACGGCGGCGGTATAGGAGGCGAGCAGTACTTC. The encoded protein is CASSVDGGGIGGEQYF.

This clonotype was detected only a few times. Written as DNA, the CDR3 is TGCGCCAGCAGTGTAGCAGGGGGTGGCTACACCTTC. As protein: CASSVAGGGYTF. This chain uses TRBV10-2 with TRBJ1-2, with TRBD1 identical over 7 bases. This CDR3 is built from 12 residues. The V and J ends lost 4 bases and 7 bases, in that order; junction bases with no gene match: 3. Germline CDR1 WSHSY, CDR2 SAAADI.

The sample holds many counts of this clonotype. CDR3 nucleotide sequence: TGCGCCAGCAGCTTGGCCAGCGGGGCTAGCACAGATACGCAGTATTTT. As protein: CASSLASGASTDTQYF. The V and J genes are TRBV5-1 and TRBJ2-3; the match to TRBD2 covers 7 bases. V was clipped by 0 bases and J by 0 bases; unmatched bases: 4. This CDR3 spans 16 amino acids. Germline lookup yields CDR1 SGHRS and CDR2 YFSETQ.

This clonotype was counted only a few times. CDR3 sequence reads: CSARDYRDTYYEQYF. The CDR3, as DNA: TGCAGTGCTAGAGACTACAGGGACACGTACTACGAGCAGTACTTC. This chain links TRBV20-1 with TRBJ2-7; weak D call: TRBD1 (6 bases). This CDR3 has 15 residues. CDR1 and CDR2 from the germline V gene are DFQATT and SNEGSKA (reference sequence). Trimming left V 0 bases short and J 3 bases short, with 15 bases between.

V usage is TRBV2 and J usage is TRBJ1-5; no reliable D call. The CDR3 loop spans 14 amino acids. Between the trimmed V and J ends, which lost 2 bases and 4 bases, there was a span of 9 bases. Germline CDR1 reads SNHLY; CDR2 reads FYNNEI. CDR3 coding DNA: TGTGCCAGCAGTGAAAGGACGGGGAATCAGCCCCAGCATTTT. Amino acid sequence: CASSERTGNQPQHF.

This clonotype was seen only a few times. CDR3 amino acids: CSASLFDYNEQFF. DNA for the CDR3: TGCAGTGCTAGTCTCTTCGATTACAATGAGCAGTTCTTC. V usage is TRBV20-1 and J usage is TRBJ2-1; D unresolved. V gave up 3 bases and J gave up 4 bases, with 10 bases separating them. The CDR3 has 13 amino acids. CDR1 and CDR2 (germline): DFQATT, SNEGSKA (reference sequence).

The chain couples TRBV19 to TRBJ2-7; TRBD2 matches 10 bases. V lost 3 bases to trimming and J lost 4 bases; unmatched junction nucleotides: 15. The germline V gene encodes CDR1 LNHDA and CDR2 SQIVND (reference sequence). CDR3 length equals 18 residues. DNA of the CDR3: TGTGCCAGTAGTATCGGGGGAACTAGCGGGGAGGTTCTATACGAGCAGTACTTC. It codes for CASSIGGTSGEVLYEQYF.

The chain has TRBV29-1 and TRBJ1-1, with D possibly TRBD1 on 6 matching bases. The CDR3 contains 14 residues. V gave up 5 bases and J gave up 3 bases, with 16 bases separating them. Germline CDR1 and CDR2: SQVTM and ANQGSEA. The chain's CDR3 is CSVRQVGVYTEAFF. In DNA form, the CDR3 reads TGCAGCGTTCGACAGGTGGGGGTATACACTGAAGCTTTCTTT.